This TCR beta chain was recovered during a study of cytomegalovirus exposure and HLA in healthy donors. The PCR used 60 Vbeta and 13 Jbeta primers. Some clones are missing from TCRdb's copy, which holds only in-frame ones; the method was immunoSEQ multiplex PCR. The sample table includes some 200,000 clones. On this clone: Its antigen is unidentified.

J lost 5 bases, V lost 5 bases, and 8 bases had no gene match. The germline CDR1 and CDR2 sequences are LNHDA and SQIVND (reference sequence). The length of the CDR3 is 14 residues. Study results and caveats: More than 150 TCR beta chains were listed as cytomegalovirus-associated.

Material: PBMCs. This sequence was found in a man aged 25-45 years in good health and CMV-seronegative. J is TRBJ1-2 and V is TRBV19, with 7 bases aligning to TRBD1. The CDR3 loop is CASSRQGEWYGYTF. CDR3 nucleotide sequence: TGTGCCAGTAGTCGACAGGGAGAATGGTATGGCTACACCTTC.